This T cell receptor (beta chain) was sequenced for a study of blood T cell repertoires in COVID-19. Method: immunoSEQ multiplex PCR; TCRdb's copy keeps in-frame clones and lacks some. This table holds 100,000 or so clones, about 85% found once. This CDR3 is built from 15 residues. V dropped 4 bases and J dropped 5; count of bases not matched to a gene: 8. CDR1 is MDHEN and CDR2 is SYDVKM in the germline V gene. The TCR comes from a woman aged 70-85 years with active or convalescent COVID-19. V gene TRBV28 combines with J gene TRBJ2-5, with 9 positions matching TRBD1. Sequencing was performed on peripheral blood. The CDR3 DNA reads as TGTGCCAGCAGTTCGTTAACAGGGGGCGCGGAGACCCAGTACTTC. Amino acids: CASSSLTGGAETQYF.